Described below is a single T cell receptor beta chain sequence and its context. This entry belongs to a study of CD8+CD57+ T cells in acquired aplastic anemia. Previously, flow cytometry had revealed CD8+CD57+ cell expansion in the patients chosen for sequencing. The V and J ends lost 7 bases and 0 bases respectively, with 12 bases between them. The CDR3 has 14 amino acids. In germline, CDR1 is LNHDA, CDR2 SQIVND (reference sequence). The study profiled TCR beta VDJ and CDR3 using genomic DNA as template. One entry per CDR3 protein, called by TCRdb with MiXCR from the reads. The data show roughly 190,000 distinct CDR3 sequences, with nearly 50% seen just once and about 8.8% held by the top ten.

The genes are TRBV19 and TRBJ1-1; D ambiguous. The receptor's source is a human donor with aplastic anemia. Sequenced sample: sorted CD4+, CD8+, or CD8+CD57+ T cells (not recorded which) from PBMCs. CDR3 sequence reads: CASTLPGVNTEAFF. The CDR3 bases are TGTGCCAGTACCTTACCCGGGGTGAACACTGAAGCTTTCTTT.